Presented here are 10 T cell receptor beta chains from one specimen sequenced in a study of T cell responses to AZD1222 COVID-19 vaccine. Sequencing was performed with immunoSEQ multiplex PCR; in TCRdb, only in-frame clones are kept and a portion is missing. The table lists about 42,000 clones, 65% to 85% of them singletons, with more than 15% in the top ten. The source was peripheral blood, collected 28 days after the second AZD1222 dose. The receptors derive from an adult who received the AZD1222 COVID-19 vaccine.

The chain recombines TRBV7-2 with TRBJ2-6; TRBD2 might be the D (5 bases). Germline CDR1 reads SGHTA; CDR2 reads FQGNSA. CDR3 size: 15 residues. The germline V and J ends were trimmed by 5 bases and 0 bases, with 8 bases remaining between them. CDR3 in amino acids: CASSPEVSGANVLTF. CDR3 bases: TGTGCCAGCAGCCCGGAGGTCTCTGGGGCCAACGTCCTGACTTTC.

Only one count was recorded for this clone. The chain has TRBV19 and TRBJ1-1, with TRBD1 matching over 7 bases. Germline V gene sequence: CDR1 LNHDA, CDR2 SQIVND (reference sequence). The CDR3 length is 18 residues. The V gene end was trimmed by 3 bases and the J gene end by 4 bases; junction bases not matched to a gene: 17. For the CDR3, the DNA is TGTGCCAGTAGTATGAGCAGGCCAGGGGGTGGTAGGGGCACTGAAGCTTTCTTT. It encodes CASSMSRPGGGRGTEAFF.

Only one count was recorded for this clone. The chain carries TRBV11-3 and TRBJ2-3; tentatively, D is TRBD1 (6 bases). V was clipped by 1 base and J by 4 bases, with 12 bases between them. CDR1 and CDR2 from the germline V gene are SGHNT and YENEEA. The CDR3 extends over 15 amino acids. The CDR3 DNA sequence: TGTGCCAGCAGCTTAGCGGCAGGGGCTTCAGATACGCAGTATTTT. Its protein product is CASSLAAGASDTQYF.

Comment on this clone: Relative to the germline gene, one junction end is altered; a read error may explain this. The chain recombines TRBV12-3 or TRBV12-4 with TRBJ2-1, with D maybe TRBD1 (6 bases). CDR3 size: 11 residues. CDR3 residues: CASSLGASPLF. CDR3 coding DNA: TGTGCCAGCAGTTTGGGGGCTAGTCCACTCTTC.

In nucleotides, the CDR3 is TGCGCCAGCAGCTTGGACATAGCGGTCTCCCAAGAGACCCAGTACTTC. Its translation: CASSLDIAVSQETQYF. This sequence joins TRBV5-1 and TRBJ2-5, with a weak D call TRBD2 (6 bases). Looked up from germline, CDR1 is SGHRS and CDR2 is YFSETQ. This CDR3 is 16 amino acids long. The V end was cut by 0 bases, the J end by 1 base, with 13 bases between. Based on the CDR3 plus reference TRBV5-1 and TRBJ2-5, the full variable domain is KAGVTQTPRYLIKTRGQQVTLSCSPISGHRSVSWYQQTPGQGLQFLFEYFSETQRNKGNFPGRFSGRQFSNSRSEMNVSTLELGDSALYLCASSLDIAVSQETQYFGPGTRLLVL.

This chain links TRBV12-3 or TRBV12-4 with TRBJ1-1; D is ambiguous. V dropped 2 bases and J dropped 6 bases, with 7 bases sitting between them. This CDR3 has 12 amino acids. The CDR3 sequence is CASSLFQAEAFF. CDR3 DNA sequence: TGTGCCAGCAGTTTATTTCAGGCTGAAGCTTTCTTT.

The table lists this clone with a few counts. V usage is TRBV3-1 (or the pseudogene TRBV3-2) and J usage is TRBJ2-3; D unclear. This CDR3 has 15 residues. Germline V gene lookup returns CDR1 LGHDT and CDR2 YNNKEL (reference sequence). Trimming took 4 bases from V and 1 from J, leaving 12 bases between them. CDR3 sequence reads: CASSLKEHRTDTQYF. The DNA of the CDR3 is TGTGCCAGCAGCCTAAAGGAACATCGCACAGATACGCAGTATTTT.

The chain has TRBV5-6 and TRBJ2-7; 7 nucleotides align to TRBD2. The CDR3 is made up of 15 amino acids. Germline CDR1 is SGHDT and CDR2 is YYEEEE. With V trimmed by 0 bases and J by 0 bases, 3 bases remained unmatched. CDR3 DNA: TGTGCCAGCAGCTTGGTTGAGCGGGGCTCCTACGAGCAGTACTTC. Its protein product is CASSLVERGSYEQYF.

This rearrangement joins TRBV6-5 to TRBJ1-5, with 7 bases matching TRBD1. The CDR3 totals 14 residues. Germline assignment: CDR1 MNHEY and CDR2 SVGAGI. J gave up 6 bases and V 6 bases, and 8 bases lay outside the gene matches. DNA of the CDR3: TGTGCCAGCAGCCAGACAGGGAAAGGTCAGCCCCAGCATTTT. Translation gives CASSQTGKGQPQHF.

V and J are TRBV9 and TRBJ2-5; TRBD2 agrees at 11 bases. Trimming at V came to 2 bases and at J to 6 bases, leaving 9 bases not matched to a gene. This CDR3 is built from 16 residues. Germline lookup yields CDR1 SGDLS and CDR2 YYNGEE. The CDR3 DNA follows: TGTGCCAGCAGCGTCGGACTAGCGGGTGTAGGAAAGACCCAGTACTTC. It is translated as CASSVGLAGVGKTQYF.